Sequencing of this T cell receptor beta chain was carried out in a study of shared clonotypes between healthy human individuals. Study-level results: Enrolling few donors narrowed the genetic and exposure-history diversity that was represented. Generally, naive subsets came out with larger estimated richness than memory subsets. Despite large depth, rarefaction showed incomplete sorted-subset sequencing.

TCRdb's copy holds only in-frame clones and misses some; the assay was immunoSEQ multiplex PCR. The data show approximately 1.4 million clones, with 95% to 99% seen just once and roughly 0.45% held by the top ten. V was pared by 4 bases and J by 5 bases, with 8 bases of the junction left unmatched. CDR1 MDHEN and CDR2 SYDVKM come from the germline V gene. The CDR3 length is 16 residues. Regarding this clone: Antigen: not known.

The sample consisted of naive CD4+ T cells sorted from blood. Subset here: CD45RA+ positively selected. V gene TRBV28 combines with J gene TRBJ2-5; 12 nucleotides line up with TRBD2. This TCR was sampled from a man aged 25 to 45 in good health. As DNA, the CDR3 is TGTGCCAGCAGTTCCAGGACTAGCGGGACCTTGGAGACCCAGTACTTC. Protein: CASSSRTSGTLETQYF.